This T cell receptor beta chain comes out of a study of regulatory T cells in long-lasting Graves disease. This clonotype occurred a few times. TCR beta libraries were built with iRepertoire HTBI primers and Arm-PCR of CDR3 regions. TCRdb reanalysed the multiplex PCR reads using MiXCR and keeps one entry per CDR3 protein. The sample has about 620,000 distinct CDR3 sequences, roughly 16% seen once. The sample's time point: newly diagnosed GD, antithyroid drugs for less than 3 months. Construction of the TCR library relied on RNA isolated from PBMCs. From an endocrinology department in Xi'an, China, came the patients. The CDR3 has 15 amino acids. In germline, CDR1 is ENHRY, CDR2 SYGVKD. V dropped 4 bases and J dropped 0; count of bases not matched to a gene: 5. These data also featured in a second study, about T cells in Graves' hyperthyroidism and ophthalmopathy.

The sample was peripheral blood mononuclear cells (PBMCs), taken at new diagnosis, from a patient treated with antithyroid drugs. The chain couples TRBV10-3 to TRBJ2-7, with 8 bases fitting TRBD2. This clonotype originated in a woman in her 30s with Graves disease. CDR3 in DNA: TGTGCCATCAGTGCGGGACTAGGGCGCTCCTACGAGCAGTACTTC. It codes for CAISAGLGRSYEQYF.